Below, 15 T cell receptor beta chains from the same sample are listed, as sequenced in a study of breast tumors, draining lymph nodes, adjacent tissues. The lymph nodes were axillary draining lymph nodes from breast cancer patients. TCRdb re-called the multiplex PCR reads with MiXCR, one entry per CDR3 protein. This sample has approximately 210,000 distinct CDR3 sequences, with roughly 30% found just once. Sequences were obtained from axillary lymph node tissue. These receptors came from a female donor with breast cancer. Some clones in this sample may be carry-over from other donors' samples.

The table lists this clonotype with many counts. The rearrangement links TRBV20-1 to TRBJ2-5, with no clear D. CDR3 length: 12 amino acids. V lost 5 bases and J lost 0, with 7 bases in between. In germline, CDR1 is DFQATT, CDR2 SNEGSKA (reference sequence). CDR3 residues: CSAPRYQETQYF. CDR3 sequence (DNA): TGCAGTGCTCCCAGGTACCAAGAGACCCAGTACTTC.

This rearrangement joins TRBV29-1 to TRBJ2-3, with 9 bases that match TRBD2. Germline CDR1 SQVTM, CDR2 ANQGSEA. V was pared by 8 bases and J by 4 bases, with 10 bases of the junction left unmatched. The CDR3 spans 14 residues. The DNA for the CDR3 is TGCAGCTTGGGAGCGATAGCGGGAGCAGATACGCAGTATTTT. It yields the protein CSLGAIAGADTQYF.

The rearrangement uses TRBV30 and TRBJ2-3; D remains ambiguous. The CDR3 length is 15 residues. V lost 2 bases and J lost 0, with 12 bases in between. Germline V gene sequence: CDR1 GTSNPN, CDR2 SVGIG (reference sequence). CDR3: CAWSKGSSSTDTQYF. The CDR3 nucleotides are TGTGCCTGGAGTAAGGGCAGTTCTAGCACAGATACGCAGTATTTT.

The table lists this clonotype with a few counts. The rearrangement uses TRBV11-3 and TRBJ1-1; 9 bases align to TRBD1. J was trimmed by 3 bases and V by 4 bases; bases with no gene match: 3. Germline V gene data show CDR1 as SGHNT and CDR2 as YENEEA. This CDR3 has 14 amino acids. CDR3 in amino acids: CASSWDREDTEAFF. The CDR3 nucleotides are TGTGCCAGCAGCTGGGACAGGGAGGACACTGAAGCTTTCTTT.

This clonotype showed up just a few times. The rearrangement joins TRBV5-6 to TRBJ1-1, with D tentatively TRBD1 (6 bases). This CDR3 region has 14 residues. Trimming removed 0 bases from V and 4 bases from J, with 10 bases in between. Germline CDR1 and CDR2: SGHDT and YYEEEE. CDR3 nucleotides: TGTGCCAGCAGCTTGGTACAGGGTGCCACTGAAGCTTTCTTT. Encoded protein: CASSLVQGATEAFF.

This clonotype has ten or more counts. This rearrangement joins TRBV9 to TRBJ2-7; 10 nucleotides agree with TRBD2. The CDR3 runs 15 residues. From germline, CDR1 is SGDLS and CDR2 YYNGEE. V was pared by 2 bases and J by 3 bases, with 5 bases of the junction left unmatched. The CDR3 nucleotides read TGTGCCAGCAGCGTTGGACTAGCGGACAGCTACGAGCAGTACTTC. Its translation: CASSVGLADSYEQYF.

This clonotype was found a few times. A much bigger clone sits one base away, suggesting this may be a read error. The chain joins TRBV5-4 to TRBJ2-7; D might be TRBD2 (5 bases). Germline CDR1 reads SGHNT; CDR2 reads YYREEE (reference sequence). V was trimmed by 2 bases and J by 2 bases, leaving 14 bases between them. The length of the CDR3 is 15 residues. The CDR3 DNA reads TGTGCCAGCAGCTTAAAAGCGGCAGAAACCTACGAGCAGTACTTC. Translation gives CASSLKAAETYEQYF.

This clonotype has ten or more counts. The chain uses TRBV30 and TRBJ1-2, with D unresolved. The length of the CDR3 is 14 residues. Germline-derived CDR1 and CDR2 are GTSNPN and SVGIG (reference sequence). Trimming left V 5 bases short and J 1 base short, with 14 bases between. CDR3 nucleotide sequence: TGTGCCTGGTCGGGATATCTCCTTAACTATGGCTACACCTTC. This sequence encodes CAWSGYLLNYGYTF.

V gene TRBV7-9 combines with J gene TRBJ1-6, with D unresolved. This CDR3 spans 15 amino acids. V lost 1 base and J 4 bases, leaving 8 bases between the germline ends. CDR1 and CDR2 (germline): SEHNR, FQNEAQ (reference sequence). The CDR3 coding sequence is TGTGCCAGCAGCTTAGGTCTGGGGTATAATTCACCCCTCCACTTT. Amino acid sequence: CASSLGLGYNSPLHF.

The chain combines TRBV18 with TRBJ2-5; 11 bases match TRBD1. This CDR3 is built from 16 residues. Trimming cost V 0 bases and J 4 bases; bases outside gene matches: 4. Germline-derived CDR1 and CDR2 are KGHSH and LQKENI. CDR3 bases: TGTGCCAGCTCACCACCGGGACAGGGGGTAGGAGAGACCCAGTACTTC. Translating it yields CASSPPGQGVGETQYF.

This chain links TRBV29-1 with TRBJ2-5; D may be TRBD1 (6 bases). Germline V gene sequence: CDR1 SQVTM, CDR2 ANQGSEA. This CDR3 spans 12 amino acids. Between the trimmed V and J ends, which lost 8 bases and 4 bases, there was a span of 14 bases. CDR3 sequence: CSSVQGRETQYF. DNA for the CDR3: TGCAGCAGTGTACAGGGAAGAGAGACCCAGTACTTC. Drawing the rest from reference TRBV29-1 and TRBJ2-5, the complete variable domain is SAVISQKPSRDICQRGTSLTIQCQVDSQVTMMFWYRQQPGQSLTLIATANQGSEATYESGFVIDKFPISRPNLTFSTLTVSNMSPEDSSIYLCSSVQGRETQYFGPGTRLLVL.

This clonotype was detected many times. This rearrangement joins TRBV2 to TRBJ1-6, with D maybe TRBD1 (5 bases). V lost 3 bases and J lost 7, with 13 bases in between. The length of the CDR3 is 15 residues. Germline-derived CDR1 and CDR2 are SNHLY and FYNNEI. The CDR3 nucleotides read TGTGCCAGCAGTGAGTTGGGACGGGAGAATTCACCCCTCCACTTT. This sequence encodes CASSELGRENSPLHF.

This clonotype has ten or more counts. This chain joins TRBV7-2 and TRBJ2-7; 8 bases are a match to TRBD2. Germline V lookup: CDR1 SGHTA, CDR2 FQGNSA. V lost 6 bases, J lost 0 bases, and 13 bases stayed unmatched. The CDR3 is 17 residues long. The DNA for the CDR3 is TGTGCCAGCAGTCCTTACGGGGGGGGGACCTTCTCCTACGAGCAGTACTTC. It yields the protein CASSPYGGGTFSYEQYF.

The genes are TRBV5-8 and TRBJ2-1; a weak D match, TRBD1 (6 bases). There are 15 residues in the CDR3. Germline V lookup: CDR1 SGHTS, CDR2 YDEGEE. V lost 2 bases to trimming and J lost 6 bases, with 15 bases between them. The CDR3 sequence is CASSLSLQGINEQFF. CDR3 bases: TGTGCCAGCAGCTTAAGCCTCCAGGGGATCAATGAGCAGTTCTTC.

At least ten counts were recorded for this clonotype. J is TRBJ2-7 and V is TRBV6-2 or TRBV6-3, with TRBD2 matching over 14 bases. V shed 4 bases, J shed 0 bases, and the junction held 8 bases outside the gene matches. Germline V lookup: CDR1 MNHEY, CDR2 SVGEGT. CDR3 length: 18 amino acids. CDR3 residues: CASSSTSGRASSSYEQYF. CDR3 DNA sequence: TGTGCCAGCAGTTCGACTAGCGGGAGGGCCTCTTCCTCCTACGAGCAGTACTTC.